This T cell receptor (beta chain) was obtained from a study of T cells in Graves' hyperthyroidism and ophthalmopathy. Study overall: Peripheral blood was collected at initial diagnosis, before any treatment. Broader study findings: The blood repertoire included most of the expanded thyroid clonotypes above 0.001. A model of 13 V-J features distinguished ophthalmopathy from stable hyperthyroidism.

Regions amplified from RNA transcripts were the TCR beta CDR3 regions. The TCR CDR3 was amplified in a first-round RT-PCR using the HTBI primer set. TCRdb re-called the multiplex PCR reads with MiXCR, one entry per CDR3 protein. The sample lists 550,000 to 650,000 distinct CDR3 sequences; over 11% were seen once. The table lists this clonotype with many counts. Its target is unknown. Germline V lookup: CDR1 LGHDT, CDR2 YNNKEL (reference sequence). With 7 bases removed from V and 1 base from J, the gap between germline ends came to 15 bases. The CDR3 is 15 residues long. The patients, who ranged from 18 to 65 in age, presented with newly diagnosed hyperthyroidism lasting under 2 months.

This chain links TRBV3-1 with TRBJ2-3, with D unresolved. Sequencing used blood. The clonotype comes from a woman aged 25-40 years with Graves' hyperthyroidism that later progressed to Graves' ophthalmopathy. The CDR3 loop is CASTQTHQGTDTQYF. CDR3 in DNA: TGTGCCAGCACCCAGACACATCAGGGCACAGATACGCAGTATTTT.